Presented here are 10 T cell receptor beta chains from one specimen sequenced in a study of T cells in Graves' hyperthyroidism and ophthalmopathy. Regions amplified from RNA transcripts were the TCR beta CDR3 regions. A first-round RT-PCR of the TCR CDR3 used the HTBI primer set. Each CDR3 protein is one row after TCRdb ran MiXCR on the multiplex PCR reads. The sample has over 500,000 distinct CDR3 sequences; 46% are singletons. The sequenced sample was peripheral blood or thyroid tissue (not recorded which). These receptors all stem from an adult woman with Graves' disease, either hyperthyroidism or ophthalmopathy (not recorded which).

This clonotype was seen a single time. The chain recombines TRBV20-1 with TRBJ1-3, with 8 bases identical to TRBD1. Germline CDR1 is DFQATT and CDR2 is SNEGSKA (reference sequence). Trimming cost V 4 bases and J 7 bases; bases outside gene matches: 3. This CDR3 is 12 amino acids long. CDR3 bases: TGCAGTGCTACGACAGGGGAGAACACCATATATTTT. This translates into CSATTGENTIYF.

The chain's CDR3 is CASSLNAGGPWAGQYEQYF. The CDR3 nucleotides are TGCGCCAGCAGCCTCAACGCGGGAGGGCCGTGGGCTGGGCAATACGAGCAGTACTTC. V gene TRBV5-1 combines with J gene TRBJ2-7; 9 bases are shared with TRBD2. Germline V gene data show CDR1 as SGHRS and CDR2 as YFSETQ. V was pared by 4 bases and J by 4 bases, with 21 bases of the junction left unmatched. The CDR3 is 19 amino acids.

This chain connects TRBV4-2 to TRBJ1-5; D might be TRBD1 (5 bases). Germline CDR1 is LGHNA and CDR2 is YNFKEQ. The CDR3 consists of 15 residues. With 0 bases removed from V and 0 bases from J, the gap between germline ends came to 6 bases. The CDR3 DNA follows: TGTGCCAGCAGCCAAGAAGGGGATAGCAATCAGCCCCAGCATTTT. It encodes CASSQEGDSNQPQHF.

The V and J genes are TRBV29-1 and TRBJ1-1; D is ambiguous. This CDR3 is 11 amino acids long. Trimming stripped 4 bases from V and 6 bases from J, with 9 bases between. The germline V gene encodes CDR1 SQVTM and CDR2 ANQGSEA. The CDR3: CSVVGIPEAFF. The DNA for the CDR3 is TGCAGCGTTGTTGGGATACCTGAAGCTTTCTTT.

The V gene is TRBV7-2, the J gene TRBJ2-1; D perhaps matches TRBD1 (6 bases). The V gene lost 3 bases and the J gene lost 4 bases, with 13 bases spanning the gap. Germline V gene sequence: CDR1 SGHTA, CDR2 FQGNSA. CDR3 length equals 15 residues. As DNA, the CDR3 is TGTGCCAGCAGCTTGTCGACAGGAGGATACAATGAGCAGTTCTTC. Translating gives CASSLSTGGYNEQFF.

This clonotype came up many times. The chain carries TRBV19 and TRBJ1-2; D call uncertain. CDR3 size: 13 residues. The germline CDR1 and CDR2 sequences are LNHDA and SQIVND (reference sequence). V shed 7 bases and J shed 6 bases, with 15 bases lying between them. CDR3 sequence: CASMRATRDGYTF. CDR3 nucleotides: TGTGCCAGTATGAGAGCTACCCGAGATGGCTACACCTTC.

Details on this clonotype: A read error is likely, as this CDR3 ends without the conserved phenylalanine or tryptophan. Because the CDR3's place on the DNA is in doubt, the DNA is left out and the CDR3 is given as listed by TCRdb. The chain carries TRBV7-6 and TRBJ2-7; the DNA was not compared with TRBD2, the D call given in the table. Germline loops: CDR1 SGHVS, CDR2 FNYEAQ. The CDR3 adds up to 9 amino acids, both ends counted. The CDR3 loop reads CASSAGQNY.

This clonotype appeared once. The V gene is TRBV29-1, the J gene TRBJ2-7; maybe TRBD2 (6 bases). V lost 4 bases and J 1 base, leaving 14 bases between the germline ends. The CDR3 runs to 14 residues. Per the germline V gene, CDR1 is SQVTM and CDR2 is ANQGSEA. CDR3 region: CSVVRRAGSYEQYF. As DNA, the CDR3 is TGCAGCGTTGTTCGGAGGGCGGGTTCCTACGAGCAGTACTTC.

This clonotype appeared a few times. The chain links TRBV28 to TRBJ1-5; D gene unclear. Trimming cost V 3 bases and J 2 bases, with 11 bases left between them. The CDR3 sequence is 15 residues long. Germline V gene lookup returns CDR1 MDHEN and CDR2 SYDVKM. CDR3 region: CASSFLGSGNQPQHF. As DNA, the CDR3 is TGTGCCAGCAGTTTCCTGGGATCGGGCAATCAGCCCCAGCATTTT.

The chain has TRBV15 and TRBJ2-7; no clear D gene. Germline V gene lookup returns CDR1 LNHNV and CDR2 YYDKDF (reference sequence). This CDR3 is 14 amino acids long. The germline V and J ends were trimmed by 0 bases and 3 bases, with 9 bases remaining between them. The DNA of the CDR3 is TGTGCCACCAGCAGAGATAAACGTAGCTACGAGCAGTACTTC. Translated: CATSRDKRSYEQYF.